This T cell receptor beta chain comes out of a study of T cells in tuberculosis. About this clone itself: The antigen remains undetermined.

Using immunoSEQ multiplex PCR, the repertoire was profiled, and TCRdb retains in-frame clones only, with some absent. The sample holds more than 30,000 clones, around 94% seen once. Germline CDR1 is WNHNN and CDR2 is SYGVQD (reference sequence). With 3 bases removed from V and 0 bases from J, the gap between germline ends came to 6 bases. This CDR3 spans 13 amino acids. Points from the study as a whole: Shorter CDR3-alpha in active tuberculosis partly drove smaller distances. Selection depended on which cryopreserved specimens were available.

The sample was PBMCs. The V gene is TRBV10-1, the J gene TRBJ2-7, with TRBD1 as a possible D gene (5 bases). This clonotype was obtained from a donor aged 10 to 29 with latent tuberculosis or without tuberculosis infection. The CDR3 DNA reads as TGCGCCAGCAGTGACAGGGCCTCCTACGAGCAGTACTTC. Amino acid sequence: CASSDRASYEQYF.